Below, 29 T cell receptor beta chains from the same sample are listed, as sequenced in a study of shared clonotypes between healthy human individuals. TCRdb's copy holds only in-frame clones and misses some; the assay was immunoSEQ multiplex PCR. The sample includes 500,000 or so clones, about 96% of them seen just once. Sequenced: naive CD4+ T cells sorted from blood. Specified subset: CD45RA+ positively selected. These TCRs come from a woman aged 25 to 39 in good health.

V gene TRBV7-2 combines with J gene TRBJ2-1; no clear D. CDR1 and CDR2 from the germline V gene are SGHTA and FQGNSA. V was shortened by 5 bases and J by 2 bases, with 7 bases between the two germline ends. The CDR3 consists of 13 residues. The DNA for the CDR3 is TGTGCCAGCAGCCTTCGAACCTACAATGAGCAGTTCTTC. This translates into CASSLRTYNEQFF.

The chain carries TRBV7-9 and TRBJ2-2; D call uncertain. This CDR3 contains 12 residues. Trimming cost V 10 bases and J 4 bases, with 10 bases left between them. Looked up from germline, CDR1 is SEHNR and CDR2 is FQNEAQ (reference sequence). The CDR3 loop reads CATTTITGELFF. The CDR3 nucleotides read TGTGCCACTACGACCATCACCGGGGAGCTGTTTTTT.

Regarding this clone: Given the absence of the conserved phenylalanine or tryptophan at the CDR3 end, a read error is likely. The DNA is omitted, as the CDR3 cannot be located on it reliably, and the CDR3 follows TCRdb's listing. This rearrangement joins TRBV6-1 to TRBJ2-3; whether TRBD2, the table's D call, matches the DNA was not checked. Germline lookup yields CDR1 MNHNS and CDR2 SASEGT. Counting both end residues, the CDR3 totals 14 amino acids. The chain's CDR3 is CASSPNAGTSSPRL.

The chain links TRBV10-2 to TRBJ1-2; D is possibly TRBD1 (6 bases). The germline gives CDR1 WSHSY, CDR2 SAAADI. The CDR3 extends over 13 amino acids. V lost 11 bases, J lost 7 bases, and 20 bases lay in between. CDR3 residues: CAAGGAKGRGYTF. The CDR3 DNA reads TGCGCCGCCGGGGGCGCGAAGGGCCGTGGCTACACCTTC.

The chain recombines TRBV28 with TRBJ1-3; perhaps TRBD1 as D (5 bases). This CDR3 is 15 amino acids long. Deletions cut 6 bases from V and 0 bases from J, with 12 bases between. Germline loops: CDR1 MDHEN, CDR2 SYDVKM. The CDR3 DNA reads TGTGCCAGCAGATTCGGGACTTTCTCTGGAAACACCATATATTTT. Protein product: CASRFGTFSGNTIYF.

The V call is TRBV10-2, the J call TRBJ2-7, with D perhaps TRBD2 (7 bases). Germline CDR1 WSHSY, CDR2 SAAADI. CDR3 length equals 16 residues. The V and J ends lost 2 bases and 9 bases respectively, with 23 bases between them. DNA for the CDR3: TGCGCCAGCAGTGAGGTTGGGGGGGCTTTCCCCCTGGGGCAGTACTTC. Translating it yields CASSEVGGAFPLGQYF.

The chain is built from TRBV4-1 and TRBJ1-5; D remains unclear. The CDR3 consists of 17 residues. Germline V gene data show CDR1 as MGHRA and CDR2 as YSYEKL. V lost 4 bases, J lost 5 bases, and 21 bases lay in between. CDR3 in amino acids: CASSPRSGPDTDQPQHF. CDR3 bases: TGCGCCAGCAGCCCTAGGTCCGGGCCAGATACGGATCAGCCCCAGCATTTT.

This chain joins TRBV7-3 and TRBJ2-3, with TRBD2 as a possible D gene (6 bases). The CDR3 loop spans 15 amino acids. CDR1 and CDR2 from the germline V gene are SGHTA and FQGTGA. V was pared by 1 base and J by 2 bases, with 10 bases between. The CDR3 protein is CASSLMAGTTDTQYF. The CDR3 nucleotides read TGTGCCAGCAGCTTAATGGCGGGAACCACAGATACGCAGTATTTT. The whole variable domain, remainder taken from reference TRBV7-3 and TRBJ2-3, is GAGVSQTPSNKVTEKGKYVELRCDPISGHTALYWYRQSLGQGPEFLIYFQGTGAADDSGLPNDRFFAVRPEGSVSTLKIQRTERGDSAVYLCASSLMAGTTDTQYFGPGTRLTVL.

This clone was recorded only once. J is TRBJ1-1 and V is TRBV7-9, with D perhaps matching TRBD1 (6 bases). CDR1 and CDR2 from the germline V gene are SEHNR and FQNEAQ (reference sequence). V was trimmed by 5 bases and J by 0 bases, leaving 13 bases between them. The CDR3 contains 15 residues. The CDR3 region is CASSPPDRMNTEAFF. The DNA of the CDR3 is TGTGCCAGCAGCCCTCCCGACAGGATGAACACTGAAGCTTTCTTT. The complete variable domain, with remaining parts taken from reference TRBV7-9 and TRBJ1-1, reads DTGVSQNPRHKITKRGQNVTFRCDPISEHNRLYWYRQTLGQGPEFLTYFQNEAQLEKSRLLSDRFSAERPKGSFSTLEIQRTEQGDSAMYLCASSPPDRMNTEAFFGQGTRLTVV.

The chain recombines TRBV7-2 with TRBJ2-2; tentatively, D is TRBD1 (6 bases). The CDR3 is made up of 15 amino acids. V was clipped by 0 bases and J by 5 bases, with 10 bases between them. Germline CDR1 is SGHTA and CDR2 is FQGNSA. CDR3 nucleotide sequence: TGTGCCAGCAGCTTAGCGGGGGACACGACCGGGGAGCTGTTTTTT. It translates to CASSLAGDTTGELFF. The variable domain in full, completed from reference TRBV7-2 and TRBJ2-2, reads GAGVSQSPSNKVTEKGKDVELRCDPISGHTALYWYRQSLGQGLEFLIYFQGNSAPDKSGLPSDRFSAERTGGSVSTLTIQRTQQEDSAVYLCASSLAGDTTGELFFGEGSRLTVL.

The V and J genes are TRBV11-2 and TRBJ1-3; possible D gene TRBD1, 5 bases. V dropped 3 bases and J dropped 4 bases, with 10 bases sitting between them. The CDR3 is made up of 14 amino acids. CDR1 is SGHAT, CDR2 FQNNGV, per germline. CDR3 DNA sequence: TGTGCCAGCAGCTTTGACAGTCAAGGAAACACCATATATTTT. It encodes CASSFDSQGNTIYF.

This rearrangement joins TRBV5-1 to TRBJ2-2; 12 bases are shared with TRBD2. The germline V gene encodes CDR1 SGHRS and CDR2 YFSETQ. The CDR3 length is 16 residues. J was trimmed by 4 bases and V by 3 bases; bases with no gene match: 4. The DNA of the CDR3 is TGCGCCAGCAGCTCTAGCGGGAGGGTCACCACCGGGGAGCTGTTTTTT. Translation: CASSSSGRVTTGELFF. The full variable domain, its missing parts supplied by reference TRBV5-1 and TRBJ2-2, is KAGVTQTPRYLIKTRGQQVTLSCSPISGHRSVSWYQQTPGQGLQFLFEYFSETQRNKGNFPGRFSGRQFSNSRSEMNVSTLELGDSALYLCASSSSGRVTTGELFFGEGSRLTVL.

CDR3: CASSKVQPEGRNEKLFF. CDR3 DNA: TGTGCCAGCAGCAAAGTTCAGCCCGAGGGGCGGAATGAAAAACTGTTTTTT. The rearrangement joins TRBV21-1 to TRBJ1-4. TRBV21-1 corresponds to a pseudogene. CDR3 length: 17 residues.

J is TRBJ2-2 and V is TRBV11-2; TRBD2 might be the D (7 bases). Germline-derived CDR1 and CDR2 are SGHAT and FQNNGV. The CDR3 runs 17 residues. Trimming shortened V by 1 base and J by 4 bases, and 16 bases separated the two germline ends. The CDR3 DNA reads as TGTGCCAGCAGCTTAGGAGGGAGGGGGTATCTCACCGGGGAGCTGTTTTTT. It translates to CASSLGGRGYLTGELFF.

CDR3 amino acids: CASSLAGQDTQYF. In DNA, the CDR3 is TGTGCCAGCAGTTTGGCCGGACAAGATACGCAGTATTTT. The chain couples TRBV27 to TRBJ2-3, with a tentative D call TRBD1 (5 bases). V shed 3 bases and J shed 5 bases, with 9 bases lying between them. Per the germline V gene, CDR1 is MNHEY and CDR2 is SMNVEV (reference sequence). The CDR3 runs to 13 residues.

This sequence joins TRBV4-2 and TRBJ1-2, with 7 bases identical to TRBD1. With 0 bases clipped from V and 5 bases from J, the junction kept 6 bases outside the gene matches. There are 15 residues in the CDR3. Germline V gene sequence: CDR1 LGHNA, CDR2 YNFKEQ. CDR3 in DNA: TGTGCCAGCAGCCAAGATCTCCCAGGGGGATATGGCTACACCTTC. Encoded protein: CASSQDLPGGYGYTF.

This chain uses TRBV30 with TRBJ2-2, with 16 nucleotides matching TRBD2. CDR1 GTSNPN and CDR2 SVGIG come from the germline V gene (reference sequence). The CDR3 sequence is 19 residues long. The V and J ends lost 1 base and 4 bases, in that order; junction bases with no gene match: 9. CDR3 bases: TGTGCCTGGAGTGCGGAGGGACTAGCGGGAGGGCCAGGCACCGGGGAGCTGTTTTTT. It is translated as CAWSAEGLAGGPGTGELFF.

Here the CDR3 reads CASSAEGGTEAFF. For the CDR3, the DNA is TGTGCCAGCAGTGCTGAGGGGGGCACTGAAGCTTTCTTT. The chain joins TRBV2 to TRBJ1-1; possible D gene TRBD1, 6 bases. Germline CDR1 and CDR2: SNHLY and FYNNEI. This CDR3 is built from 13 residues. The V end lost 4 bases, the J end lost 4 bases, and 10 bases lay between the germline ends.

V usage is TRBV5-1 and J usage is TRBJ1-2, with a possible D match to TRBD1 (6 bases). Trimming stripped 4 bases from V and 4 bases from J, with 14 bases between. The CDR3 covers 14 residues. From germline, CDR1 is SGHRS and CDR2 YFSETQ. CDR3 protein: CASSPGATGYGYTF. Written as DNA, the CDR3 is TGCGCCAGCAGCCCGGGGGCGACGGGCTATGGCTACACCTTC.

This chain uses TRBV4-1 with TRBJ1-1, with unresolved D. CDR3 length equals 16 residues. CDR1 and CDR2 (germline): MGHRA, YSYEKL. Trimming stripped 1 base from V and 1 base from J, with 13 bases between. DNA of the CDR3: TGCGCCAGCAGCCAAGGTCTCGGACGTAAGAACACTGAAGCTTTCTTT. Amino acid sequence: CASSQGLGRKNTEAFF.

This clone was recorded only once. This rearrangement joins TRBV7-2 to TRBJ2-3; D possibly corresponds to TRBD2 (5 bases). This CDR3 is built from 16 residues. Between the trimmed V and J ends, which lost 4 bases and 2 bases, there was a span of 16 bases. Germline V lookup: CDR1 SGHTA, CDR2 FQGNSA. CDR3 nucleotide sequence: TGTGCCAGCAGCTCTCAATTTACTAGTTCCACAGATACGCAGTATTTT. Translated, it gives CASSSQFTSSTDTQYF.

This clone showed up just once. The V call is TRBV5-1, the J call TRBJ2-2; D unclear. The CDR3 sequence is 15 residues long. Trimming cost V 0 bases and J 0 bases, with 6 bases left between them. CDR1 is SGHRS, CDR2 YFSETQ, per germline. The CDR3 DNA sequence: TGCGCCAGCAGCTTGGGGGTATCGAACACCGGGGAGCTGTTTTTT. Residues: CASSLGVSNTGELFF.

The rearrangement links TRBV5-1 to TRBJ2-4; D uncertain. Trimming left V 4 bases short and J 2 bases short, with 10 bases between. The CDR3 runs to 14 residues. Germline V gene data show CDR1 as SGHRS and CDR2 as YFSETQ. In DNA form, the CDR3 reads TGCGCCAGCAGCCTCGGCCAAACCAAAAACATTCAGTACTTC. Translated, it gives CASSLGQTKNIQYF.

V usage is TRBV16 and J usage is TRBJ2-7; D possibly corresponds to TRBD1 (5 bases). CDR1 and CDR2 (germline): KGHSY, FQNENV. Trimming took off 0 bases at V and 2 bases at J, with 14 bases between the two ends. This CDR3 is built from 16 residues. CDR3 DNA: TGTGCCAGCAGCCAATCCCTCGGACATAGTCCCTACGAGCAGTACTTC. It is translated as CASSQSLGHSPYEQYF.

The V and J genes are TRBV7-2 and TRBJ1-1; no definite D call. The germline V and J ends were trimmed by 1 base and 5 bases, with 5 bases remaining between them. Germline V gene lookup returns CDR1 SGHTA and CDR2 FQGNSA. This CDR3 is built from 12 residues. CDR3 amino acids: CASSLDRTEAFF. The CDR3 DNA follows: TGTGCCAGCAGCTTAGATAGGACTGAAGCTTTCTTT.

This clone was detected once. This sequence joins TRBV7-8 and TRBJ2-5, with D possibly being TRBD2 (5 bases). The tail of the sequence fits TRBJ2-7 better, so the J call may be wrong. This CDR3 comprises 12 residues. Germline values: CDR1 SGHVS, CDR2 FQNEAQ. CDR3 DNA sequence: TGTGCCAGCAAAGACGGGAACTACGAGCAGTACTTC. Translation gives CASKDGNYEQYF.

This chain links TRBV6-5 with TRBJ2-3, with D perhaps assigned TRBD1 or TRBD2 (5 bases each). V dropped 6 bases and J dropped 5 bases, with 18 bases sitting between them. The CDR3 sequence is 15 residues long. Germline V gives CDR1 MNHEY, CDR2 SVGAGI. The CDR3 region has the DNA TGTGCCAGCAGCTCAGGGATGGGGGAAGAAGATACGCAGTATTTT. Encoded protein: CASSSGMGEEDTQYF.

The chain is built from TRBV29-1 and TRBJ2-5; D is possibly TRBD2 (7 bases). This CDR3 is 13 amino acids long. Deletions cut 4 bases from V and 2 bases from J, with 11 bases between. The germline V gene has CDR1 SQVTM and CDR2 ANQGSEA. CDR3 nucleotides: TGCAGCGTTGTGGCGGGGGCTCAAGAGACCCAGTACTTC. Translation: CSVVAGAQETQYF.

The rearrangement uses TRBV12-2 and TRBJ1-5; TRBD1 is the table's D call, not checked against the DNA. TRBV12-2 is designated a pseudogene. There are 19 residues in the CDR3. Written as DNA, the CDR3 is TGTGCAAGTCCCAGAACCCGGGACAGGGGTATGAGGGACAATCAGCCCCAGCATTTT. Residues: CASPRTRDRGMRDNQPQHF.